The present TCR beta chain was sequenced within a study of shared clonotypes between healthy human individuals. Study at large: CD8 memory received one plate per donor, CD8 naive two, CD4 memory three and CD4 naive three.

Trimming removed 0 bases from V and 2 bases from J; junction bases left unmatched: 3. The CDR3 consists of 15 residues. In germline, CDR1 is MNHNS, CDR2 SASEGT. The method was immunoSEQ multiplex PCR; TCRdb's version includes in-frame clones alone and lacks a portion of them. The repertoire holds roughly 1,600,000 clones, with just under 99% as singletons. The specimen sequenced was naive CD4+ T cells sorted from blood. Indicated subset: CD45RA+ positively selected. This rearrangement joins TRBV6-1 to TRBJ1-2; 7 bases fit TRBD1. The receptor was isolated from a man in his thirties or forties in good health. CDR3 loop: CASSEAGTVNYGYTF. The CDR3, as DNA: TGTGCCAGCAGTGAAGCGGGGACAGTCAACTATGGCTACACCTTC.